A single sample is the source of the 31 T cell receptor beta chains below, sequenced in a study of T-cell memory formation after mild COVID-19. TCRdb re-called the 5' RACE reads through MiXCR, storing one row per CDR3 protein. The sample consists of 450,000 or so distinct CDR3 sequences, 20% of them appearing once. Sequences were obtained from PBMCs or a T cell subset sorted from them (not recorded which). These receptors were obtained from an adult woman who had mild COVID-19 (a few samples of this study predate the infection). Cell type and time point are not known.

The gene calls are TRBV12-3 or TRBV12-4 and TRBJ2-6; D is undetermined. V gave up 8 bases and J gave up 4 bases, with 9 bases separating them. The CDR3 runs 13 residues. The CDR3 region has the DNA TGTGCCAGCCAAAGCAGGGGGGCCAACGTCCTGACTTTC. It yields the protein CASQSRGANVLTF.

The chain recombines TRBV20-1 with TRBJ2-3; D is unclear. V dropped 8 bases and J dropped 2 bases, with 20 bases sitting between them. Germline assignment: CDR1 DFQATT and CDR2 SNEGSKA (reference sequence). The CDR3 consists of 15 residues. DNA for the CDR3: TGCAGTTCCCAACCGATGGGTTATCTCACAGATACGCAGTATTTT. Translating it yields CSSQPMGYLTDTQYF.

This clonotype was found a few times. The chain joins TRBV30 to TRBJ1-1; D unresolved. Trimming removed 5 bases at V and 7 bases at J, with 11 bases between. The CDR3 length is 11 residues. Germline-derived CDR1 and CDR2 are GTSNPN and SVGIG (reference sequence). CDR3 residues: CAWGGTLEAFF. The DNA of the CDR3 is TGTGCCTGGGGCGGTACACTTGAAGCTTTCTTT.

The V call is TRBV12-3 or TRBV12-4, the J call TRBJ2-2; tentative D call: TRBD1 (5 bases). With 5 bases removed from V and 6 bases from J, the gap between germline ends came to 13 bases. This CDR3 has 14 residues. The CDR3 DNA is TGTGCCAGCAGTATTACAGGCGCGGCCGGGGAGCTGTTTTTT. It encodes CASSITGAAGELFF.

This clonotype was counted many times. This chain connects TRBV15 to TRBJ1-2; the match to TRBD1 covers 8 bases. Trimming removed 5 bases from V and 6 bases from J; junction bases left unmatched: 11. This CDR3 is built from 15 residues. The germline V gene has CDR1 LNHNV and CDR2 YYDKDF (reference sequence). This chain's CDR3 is CATSLRQGSFDGYTF. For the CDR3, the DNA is TGTGCCACCAGCTTGCGACAGGGGAGCTTTGATGGCTACACCTTC.

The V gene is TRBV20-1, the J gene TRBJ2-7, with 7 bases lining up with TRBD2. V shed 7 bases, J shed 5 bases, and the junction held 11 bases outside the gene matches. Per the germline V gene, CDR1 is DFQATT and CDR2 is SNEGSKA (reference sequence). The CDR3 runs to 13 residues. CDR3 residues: CSGVLLATNEQYF. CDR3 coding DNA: TGCAGTGGGGTTTTACTAGCGACCAACGAGCAGTACTTC.

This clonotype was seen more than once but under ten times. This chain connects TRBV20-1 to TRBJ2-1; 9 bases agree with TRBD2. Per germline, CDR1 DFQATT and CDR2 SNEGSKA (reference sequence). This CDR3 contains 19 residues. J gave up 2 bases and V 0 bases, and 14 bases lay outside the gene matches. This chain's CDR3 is CSARDRTSVGARAYNEQFF. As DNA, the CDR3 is TGCAGTGCTAGAGACCGGACTAGCGTCGGGGCTAGGGCCTACAATGAGCAGTTCTTC.

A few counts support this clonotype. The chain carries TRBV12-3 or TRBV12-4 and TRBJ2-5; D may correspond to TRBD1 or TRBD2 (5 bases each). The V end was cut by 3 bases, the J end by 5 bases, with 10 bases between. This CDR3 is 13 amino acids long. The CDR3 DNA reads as TGTGCCAGCAGTTTGGGGGTAGCGGAGACCCAGTACTTC. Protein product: CASSLGVAETQYF.

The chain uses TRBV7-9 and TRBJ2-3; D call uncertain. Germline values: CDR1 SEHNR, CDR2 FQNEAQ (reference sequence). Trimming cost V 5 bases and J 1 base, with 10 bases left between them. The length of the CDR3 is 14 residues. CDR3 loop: CASSLPSGTDTQYF. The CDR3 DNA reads TGTGCCAGCAGCCTCCCTAGTGGCACAGATACGCAGTATTTT.

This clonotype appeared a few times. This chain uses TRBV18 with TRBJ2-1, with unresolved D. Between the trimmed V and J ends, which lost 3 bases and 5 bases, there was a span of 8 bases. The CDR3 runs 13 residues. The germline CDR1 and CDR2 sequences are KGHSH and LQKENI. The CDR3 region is CASSPSTHNEQFF. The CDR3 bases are TGTGCCAGCTCACCGAGTACTCACAATGAGCAGTTCTTC.

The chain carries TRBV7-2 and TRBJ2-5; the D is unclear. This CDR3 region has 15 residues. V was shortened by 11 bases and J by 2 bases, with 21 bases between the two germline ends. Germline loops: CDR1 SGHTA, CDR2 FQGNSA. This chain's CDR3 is CAGKSRLGRQETQYF. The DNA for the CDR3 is TGTGCCGGTAAATCTAGACTGGGCAGACAAGAGACCCAGTACTTC.

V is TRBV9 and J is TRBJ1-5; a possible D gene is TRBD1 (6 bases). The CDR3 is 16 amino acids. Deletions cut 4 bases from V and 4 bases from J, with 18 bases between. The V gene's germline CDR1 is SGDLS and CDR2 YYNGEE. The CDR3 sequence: CASSPTGGSGNQPQHF. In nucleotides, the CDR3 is TGTGCCAGCAGCCCTACTGGGGGCTCAGGTAATCAGCCCCAGCATTTT. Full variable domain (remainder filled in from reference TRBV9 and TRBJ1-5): DSGVTQTPKHLITATGQRVTLRCSPRSGDLSVYWYQQSLDQGLQFLIQYYNGEERAKGNILERFSAQQFPDLHSELNLSSLELGDSALYFCASSPTGGSGNQPQHFGDGTRLSIL.

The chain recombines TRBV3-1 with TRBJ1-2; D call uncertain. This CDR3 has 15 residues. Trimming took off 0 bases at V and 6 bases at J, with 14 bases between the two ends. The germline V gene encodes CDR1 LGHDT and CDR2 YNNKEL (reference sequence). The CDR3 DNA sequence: TGTGCCAGCAGCCAAGATTTGAGTGGGCCCCATGGCTACACCTTC. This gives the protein CASSQDLSGPHGYTF.

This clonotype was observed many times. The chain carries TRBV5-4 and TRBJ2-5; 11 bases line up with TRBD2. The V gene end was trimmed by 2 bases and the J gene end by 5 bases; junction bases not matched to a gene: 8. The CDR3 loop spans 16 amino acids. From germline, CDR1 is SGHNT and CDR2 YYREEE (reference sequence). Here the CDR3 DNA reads TGTGCCAGCAGCTTCCGCGGGCTAGCGGGGGGTGAGACCCAGTACTTC. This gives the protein CASSFRGLAGGETQYF.

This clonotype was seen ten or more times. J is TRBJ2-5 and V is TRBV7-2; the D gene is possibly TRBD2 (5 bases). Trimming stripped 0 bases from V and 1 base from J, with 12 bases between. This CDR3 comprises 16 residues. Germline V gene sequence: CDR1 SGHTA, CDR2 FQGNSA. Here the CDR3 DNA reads TGTGCCAGCAGCTTAGCCGAGCTAGCCGGCCAAGAGACCCAGTACTTC. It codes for CASSLAELAGQETQYF.

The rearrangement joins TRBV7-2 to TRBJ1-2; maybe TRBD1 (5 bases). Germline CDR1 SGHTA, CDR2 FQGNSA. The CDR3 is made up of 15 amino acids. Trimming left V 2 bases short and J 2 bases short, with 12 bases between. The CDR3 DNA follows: TGTGCCAGCAGCTTAAGGAGGACACCCAACTATGGCTACACCTTC. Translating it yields CASSLRRTPNYGYTF.

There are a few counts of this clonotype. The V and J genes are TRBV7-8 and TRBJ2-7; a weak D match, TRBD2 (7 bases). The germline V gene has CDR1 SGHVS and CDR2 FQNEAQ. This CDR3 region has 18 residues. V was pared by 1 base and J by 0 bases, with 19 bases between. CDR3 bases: TGTGCCAGCAGCTTAGGGACAGCCGTAGCGGGTAGCTCCTACGAGCAGTACTTC. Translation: CASSLGTAVAGSSYEQYF.

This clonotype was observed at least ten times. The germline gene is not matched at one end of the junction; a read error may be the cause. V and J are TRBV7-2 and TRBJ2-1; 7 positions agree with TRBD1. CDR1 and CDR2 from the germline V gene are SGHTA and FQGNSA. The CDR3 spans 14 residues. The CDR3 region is CASSLGTAYNEQFF. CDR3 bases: TGCGCCAGCAGCTTGGGGACAGCATACAATGAGCAGTTCTTC.

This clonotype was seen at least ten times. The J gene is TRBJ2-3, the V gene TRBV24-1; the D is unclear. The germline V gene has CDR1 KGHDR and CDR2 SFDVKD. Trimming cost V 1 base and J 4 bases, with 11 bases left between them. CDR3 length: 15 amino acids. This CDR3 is CATSDFRTAADTQYF. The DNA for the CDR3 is TGTGCCACCAGTGATTTCCGGACCGCGGCAGATACGCAGTATTTT.

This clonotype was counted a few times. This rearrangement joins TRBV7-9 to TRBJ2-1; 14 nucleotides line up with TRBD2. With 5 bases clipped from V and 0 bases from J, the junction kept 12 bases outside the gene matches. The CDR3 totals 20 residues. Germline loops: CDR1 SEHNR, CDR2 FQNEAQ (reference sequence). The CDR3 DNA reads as TGTGCCAGCAGCCAAGGACTAGCGGGGGGCACTCGAAGCTCCTACAATGAGCAGTTCTTC. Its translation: CASSQGLAGGTRSSYNEQFF.

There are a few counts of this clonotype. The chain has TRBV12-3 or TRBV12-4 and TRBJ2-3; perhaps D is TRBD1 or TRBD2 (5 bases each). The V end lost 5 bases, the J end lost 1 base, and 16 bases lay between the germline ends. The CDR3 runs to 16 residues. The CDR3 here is CASSTGQLRGTDTQYF. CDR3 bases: TGTGCCAGCAGTACGGGGCAGCTCAGGGGCACAGATACGCAGTATTTT.

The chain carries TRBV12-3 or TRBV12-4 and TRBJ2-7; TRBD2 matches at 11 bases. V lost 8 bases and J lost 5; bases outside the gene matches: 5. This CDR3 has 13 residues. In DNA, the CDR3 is TGTGCCAGCCGTCTAGCGGGAGGCCACGAGCAGTACTTC. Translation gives CASRLAGGHEQYF.

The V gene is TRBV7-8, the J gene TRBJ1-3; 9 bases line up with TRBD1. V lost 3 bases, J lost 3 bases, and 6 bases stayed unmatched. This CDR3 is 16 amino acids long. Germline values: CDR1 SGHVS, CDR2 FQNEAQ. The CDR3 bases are TGTGCCAGCAGCTTGGCCGGGACAGGGATTGGAAACACCATATATTTT. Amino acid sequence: CASSLAGTGIGNTIYF.

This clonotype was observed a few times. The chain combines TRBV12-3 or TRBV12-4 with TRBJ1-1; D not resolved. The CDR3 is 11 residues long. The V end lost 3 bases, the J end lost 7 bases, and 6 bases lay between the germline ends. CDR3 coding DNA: TGTGCCAGCAGTTTGGCCGGTGAAGCTTTCTTT. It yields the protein CASSLAGEAFF.

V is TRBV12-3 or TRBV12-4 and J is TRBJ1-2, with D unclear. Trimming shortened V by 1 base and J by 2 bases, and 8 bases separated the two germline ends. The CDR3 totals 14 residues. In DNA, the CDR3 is TGTGCCAGCAGTTTAGACGAGAAGAACTATGGCTACACCTTC. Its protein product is CASSLDEKNYGYTF.

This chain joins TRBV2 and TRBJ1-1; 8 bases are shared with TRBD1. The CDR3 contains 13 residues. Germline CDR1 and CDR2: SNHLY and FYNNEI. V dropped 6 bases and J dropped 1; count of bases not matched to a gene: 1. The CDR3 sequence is CASRDRENTEAFF. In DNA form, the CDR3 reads TGTGCCAGCAGGGACAGGGAGAACACTGAAGCTTTCTTT. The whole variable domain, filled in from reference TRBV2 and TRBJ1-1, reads EPEVTQTPSHQVTQMGQEVILRCVPISNHLYFYWYRQILGQKVEFLVSFYNNEISEKSEIFDDQFSVERPDGSNFTLKIRSTKLEDSAMYFCASRDRENTEAFFGQGTRLTVV.

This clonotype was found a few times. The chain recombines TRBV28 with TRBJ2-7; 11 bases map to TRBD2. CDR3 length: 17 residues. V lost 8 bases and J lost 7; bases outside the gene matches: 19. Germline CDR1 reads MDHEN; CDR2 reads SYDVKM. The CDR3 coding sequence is TGTGCCAGCCCCCCCGCCGGCCGGTGGGGACTAGCGGAGGAGCAGTACTTC. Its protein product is CASPPAGRWGLAEEQYF.

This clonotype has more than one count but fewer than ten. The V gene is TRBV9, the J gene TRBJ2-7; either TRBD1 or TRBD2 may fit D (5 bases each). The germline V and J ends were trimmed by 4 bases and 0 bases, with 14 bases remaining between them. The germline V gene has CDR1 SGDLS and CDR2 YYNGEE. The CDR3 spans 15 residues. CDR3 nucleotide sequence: TGTGCCAGCAGCCCAAGACGGGACGGCTCCTACGAGCAGTACTTC. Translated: CASSPRRDGSYEQYF. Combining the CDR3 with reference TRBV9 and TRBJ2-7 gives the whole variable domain DSGVTQTPKHLITATGQRVTLRCSPRSGDLSVYWYQQSLDQGLQFLIQYYNGEERAKGNILERFSAQQFPDLHSELNLSSLELGDSALYFCASSPRRDGSYEQYFGPGTRLTVT.

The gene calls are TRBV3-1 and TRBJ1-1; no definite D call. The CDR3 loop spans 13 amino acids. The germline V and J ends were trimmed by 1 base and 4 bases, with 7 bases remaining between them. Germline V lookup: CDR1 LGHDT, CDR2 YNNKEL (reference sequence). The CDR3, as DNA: TGTGCCAGCAGCCAAGGTGGCGGCACTGAAGCTTTCTTT. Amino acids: CASSQGGGTEAFF.

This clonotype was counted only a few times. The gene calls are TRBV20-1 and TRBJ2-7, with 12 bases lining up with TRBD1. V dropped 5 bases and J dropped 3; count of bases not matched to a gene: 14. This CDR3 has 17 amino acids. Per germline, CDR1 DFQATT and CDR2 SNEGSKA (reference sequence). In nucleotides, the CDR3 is TGCAGTGCTCTACCGGGACAGGGGGCGGTGGGGAACTACGAGCAGTACTTC. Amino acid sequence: CSALPGQGAVGNYEQYF.

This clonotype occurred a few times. CDR3 nucleotide sequence: TGCGCCAGCAGCCAACGTATTGCCCTGGACAGGGGAAACACCGGGGAGCTGTTTTTT. Residues: CASSQRIALDRGNTGELFF. The V and J genes are TRBV4-3 and TRBJ2-2; 9 bases match TRBD1. The CDR3 loop spans 19 amino acids. With 2 bases clipped from V and 2 bases from J, the junction kept 12 bases outside the gene matches. Germline V gene data show CDR1 as LGHNA and CDR2 as YSLEER.